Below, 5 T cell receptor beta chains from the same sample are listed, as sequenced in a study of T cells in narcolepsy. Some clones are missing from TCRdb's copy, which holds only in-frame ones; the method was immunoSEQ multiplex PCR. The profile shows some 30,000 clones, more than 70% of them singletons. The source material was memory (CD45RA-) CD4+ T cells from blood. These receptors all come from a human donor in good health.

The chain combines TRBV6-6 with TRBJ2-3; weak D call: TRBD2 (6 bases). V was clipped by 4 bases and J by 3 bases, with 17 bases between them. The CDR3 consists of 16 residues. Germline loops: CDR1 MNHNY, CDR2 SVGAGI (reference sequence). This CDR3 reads CASSSGLLGLTDTQYF. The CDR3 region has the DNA TGTGCCAGCAGTTCGGGACTCCTAGGACTTACAGATACGCAGTATTTT.

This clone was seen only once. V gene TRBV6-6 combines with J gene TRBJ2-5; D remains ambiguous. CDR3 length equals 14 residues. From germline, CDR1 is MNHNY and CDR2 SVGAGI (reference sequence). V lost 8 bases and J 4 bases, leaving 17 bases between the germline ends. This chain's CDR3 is CASQPGDRPETQYF. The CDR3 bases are TGTGCCAGCCAGCCGGGCGATCGGCCAGAGACCCAGTACTTC.

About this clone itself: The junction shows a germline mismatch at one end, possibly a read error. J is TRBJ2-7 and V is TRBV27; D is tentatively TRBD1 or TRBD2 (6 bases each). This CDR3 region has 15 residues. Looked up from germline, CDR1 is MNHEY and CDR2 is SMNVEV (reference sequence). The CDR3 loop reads CASNLGGGSPYEQYF. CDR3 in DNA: TGTGCCAGCAATTTAGGGGGAGGTAGCCCCTACGAGCAGTACTTC.

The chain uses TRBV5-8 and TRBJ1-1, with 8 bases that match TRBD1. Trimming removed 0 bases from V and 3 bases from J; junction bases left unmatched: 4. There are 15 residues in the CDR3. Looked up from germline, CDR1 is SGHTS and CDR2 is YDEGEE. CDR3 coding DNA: TGTGCCAGCAGCTTGGAGGCAGGGGGCTACACTGAAGCTTTCTTT. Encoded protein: CASSLEAGGYTEAFF.

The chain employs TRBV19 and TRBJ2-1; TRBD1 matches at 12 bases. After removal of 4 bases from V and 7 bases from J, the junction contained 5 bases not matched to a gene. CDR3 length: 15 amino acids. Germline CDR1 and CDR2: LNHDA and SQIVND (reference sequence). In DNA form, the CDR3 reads TGTGCCAGTAGTACCGGGACAGGGGGCTGGAATGAGCAGTTCTTC. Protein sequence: CASSTGTGGWNEQFF.